The 18 T cell receptor beta chains presented below share a single source sample, sequenced in a study of T-cell reconstitution after alpha-beta-depleted transplantation in children. Construction of the TCRbeta library involved unique molecular identifiers. Via MiXCR, TCRdb re-called the PCR reads, giving one row per CDR3 protein. The sample holds about 420,000 distinct CDR3 sequences, roughly 17% seen once. Sequenced material: PBMCs, mostly from graft donor cells, taken 360 days after TCRalphabeta/CD19-depleted stem cell transplant. Every receptor here comes from a boy under two years old who had a stem cell transplant for Wiskott-Aldrich syndrome, so the T cells may come from the graft donor.

This clonotype was seen just once. This chain connects TRBV12-3 or TRBV12-4 to TRBJ2-5, with a tentative D call TRBD2 (5 bases). The CDR3 extends over 15 amino acids. The V and J ends lost 5 bases and 6 bases respectively, with 19 bases between them. CDR3 amino acids: CASSPPLGEEKTQYF. DNA for the CDR3: TGTGCCAGCAGTCCCCCCTTGGGAGAGGAAAAGACCCAGTACTTC.

Ten or more counts support this clonotype. CDR3 loop: CASSPNFRGKGEQYF. The CDR3, as DNA: TGTGCCAGCAGTCCAAATTTTCGGGGGAAGGGCGAGCAGTACTTC. This sequence joins TRBV12-3 or TRBV12-4 and TRBJ2-7; perhaps TRBD2 as D (6 bases). CDR3 length: 15 residues. V was cut by 5 bases and J by 6 bases, with 20 bases left in between.

This clonotype was counted a few times. This chain joins TRBV7-2 and TRBJ2-1, with 10 bases lining up with TRBD1. The junction had 3 bases not matched to a gene; V was cut back by 3 bases and J by 7 bases. The germline CDR1 and CDR2 sequences are SGHTA and FQGNSA. There are 14 residues in the CDR3. Here the CDR3 reads CASSFPGQGNEQFF. CDR3 nucleotide sequence: TGTGCCAGCAGCTTCCCGGGACAGGGGAATGAGCAGTTCTTC.

This clonotype was counted only a few times. This sequence joins TRBV5-1 and TRBJ2-3; 9 bases line up with TRBD2. The CDR3 is made up of 14 amino acids. CDR1 and CDR2 from the germline V gene are SGHRS and YFSETQ. V lost 5 bases, J lost 4 bases, and 5 bases stayed unmatched. CDR3 amino acids: CASRTSGAPDTQYF. As DNA, the CDR3 is TGCGCCAGCAGGACTAGCGGTGCCCCAGATACGCAGTATTTT.

The V gene is TRBV7-2, the J gene TRBJ2-7; D is possibly TRBD2 (6 bases). The length of the CDR3 is 15 residues. V dropped 3 bases and J dropped 3 bases, with 15 bases sitting between them. Germline V gene sequence: CDR1 SGHTA, CDR2 FQGNSA. The CDR3 here is CASSFAGRRNYEQYF. For the CDR3, the DNA is TGTGCCAGCAGCTTCGCGGGGAGAAGGAACTACGAGCAGTACTTC. Filled out from reference TRBV7-2 and TRBJ2-7, the complete variable domain reads GAGVSQSPSNKVTEKGKDVELRCDPISGHTALYWYRQSLGQGLEFLIYFQGNSAPDKSGLPSDRFSAERTGGSVSTLTIQRTQQEDSAVYLCASSFAGRRNYEQYFGPGTRLTVT.

This clonotype was seen a handful of times. This sequence may be a read error, since a much larger clone differs from it by one base. The DNA of the CDR3 is TGTGCCATCAGGGGGACTAGCGACTACAATGAGCAGTTCTTC. Its protein is CAIRGTSDYNEQFF. This rearrangement joins TRBV10-3 to TRBJ2-1; 10 bases align to TRBD2. The germline V gene encodes CDR1 ENHRY and CDR2 SYGVKD. The CDR3 covers 14 residues. The ends lost 6 bases at V and 3 bases at J; junction bases unmatched: 2.

This clonotype was found a few times. V is TRBV4-3 and J is TRBJ2-7, with D possibly TRBD1 on 5 matching bases. The germline gives CDR1 LGHNA, CDR2 YSLEER. The CDR3 is made up of 13 amino acids. Trimming stripped 2 bases from V and 7 bases from J, with 12 bases between. The CDR3 here is CASSQLRVSEQYF. The CDR3, as DNA: TGCGCCAGCAGCCAACTCAGGGTCTCTGAGCAGTACTTC.

V usage is TRBV4-1 and J usage is TRBJ2-1; 7 nucleotides agree with TRBD2. Germline-derived CDR1 and CDR2 are MGHRA and YSYEKL. Trimming took 0 bases from V and 2 from J; bases not matched to a gene: 4. This CDR3 spans 16 amino acids. The CDR3 here is CASSQDPGRPYNEQFF. Here the CDR3 DNA reads TGCGCCAGCAGCCAAGATCCCGGGAGGCCCTACAATGAGCAGTTCTTC.

At least ten counts were recorded for this clonotype. The J gene is TRBJ2-5, the V gene TRBV12-3 or TRBV12-4; D may be TRBD2 (6 bases). The germline V and J ends were trimmed by 0 bases and 4 bases, with 6 bases remaining between them. The CDR3 spans 13 residues. CDR3 residues: CASSLAEGETQYF. The DNA for the CDR3 is TGTGCCAGCAGTTTAGCGGAGGGAGAGACCCAGTACTTC.

This clonotype was counted a few times. The V gene is TRBV28, the J gene TRBJ2-4; D may be TRBD2 (6 bases). Germline V lookup: CDR1 MDHEN, CDR2 SYDVKM. Trimming took off 5 bases at V and 9 bases at J, with 17 bases between the two ends. The CDR3 sequence is 14 residues long. The CDR3 spells CASSRRDLASIQYF. CDR3 DNA sequence: TGTGCCAGCAGTCGAAGGGACCTAGCGAGCATTCAGTACTTC.

A few counts support this clonotype. This chain joins TRBV28 and TRBJ2-7, with a tentative D call TRBD1 (5 bases). V was shortened by 3 bases and J by 3 bases, with 9 bases between the two germline ends. The CDR3 is made up of 13 amino acids. Germline CDR1 MDHEN, CDR2 SYDVKM. The CDR3, as DNA: TGTGCCAGCAGTTTTCCGGACATCTACGAGCAGTACTTC. This translates into CASSFPDIYEQYF.

The gene calls are TRBV18 and TRBJ2-6, with TRBD1 identical over 9 bases. V shed 4 bases, J shed 0 bases, and the junction held 4 bases outside the gene matches. Germline V CDR1 and CDR2: KGHSH, LQKENI. CDR3 size: 17 residues. Written as DNA, the CDR3 is TGTGCCAGCTCACTCGGGACAGGGAGCTCTGGGGCCAACGTCCTGACTTTC. Encoded protein: CASSLGTGSSGANVLTF.

V usage is TRBV28 and J usage is TRBJ1-5; possible D gene TRBD1, 6 bases. The CDR3 is 15 residues long. From germline, CDR1 is MDHEN and CDR2 SYDVKM. V was trimmed by 3 bases and J by 3 bases, leaving 12 bases between them. CDR3 in DNA: TGTGCCAGCAGTTTTGGGGCAGGGGACAATCAGCCCCAGCATTTT. Amino acid sequence: CASSFGAGDNQPQHF.

J is TRBJ2-4 and V is TRBV12-3 or TRBV12-4; D is unresolved. Trimming stripped 2 bases from V and 0 bases from J, with 5 bases between. The CDR3 spans 14 residues. CDR3 amino acids: CASSLRLAKNIQYF. The CDR3 nucleotides read TGTGCCAGCAGTTTACGCCTAGCCAAAAACATTCAGTACTTC.

The chain joins TRBV12-3 or TRBV12-4 to TRBJ2-7; 7 bases agree with TRBD1. Trimming removed 6 bases from V and 0 bases from J; junction bases left unmatched: 8. The CDR3 runs 15 residues. This chain's CDR3 is CASRPGQVNSYEQYF. The CDR3 DNA sequence: TGTGCCAGCAGACCCGGACAGGTAAACTCCTACGAGCAGTACTTC.

This clonotype has just a few counts. This chain links TRBV29-1 with TRBJ2-5, with a tentative D call TRBD1 (5 bases). This CDR3 is built from 11 residues. Germline V gives CDR1 SQVTM, CDR2 ANQGSEA. The V end was cut by 8 bases, the J end by 2 bases, with 9 bases between. In DNA form, the CDR3 reads TGCAGCTTCAGGGATCAAGAGACCCAGTACTTC. It is translated as CSFRDQETQYF.

This clonotype was recorded a few times. The V gene is TRBV5-1, the J gene TRBJ2-2, with TRBD1 identical over 9 bases. Germline V lookup: CDR1 SGHRS, CDR2 YFSETQ. J was trimmed by 0 bases and V by 3 bases; bases with no gene match: 6. The CDR3 contains 17 residues. This CDR3 is CASSWGQGRANTGELFF. CDR3 nucleotides: TGCGCCAGCAGCTGGGGACAGGGACGGGCGAACACCGGGGAGCTGTTTTTT.

This clonotype was found a few times. The chain links TRBV5-5 to TRBJ1-5, with TRBD1 matching over 7 bases. This CDR3 is 15 amino acids long. V shed 3 bases, J shed 2 bases, and the junction held 5 bases outside the gene matches. Germline CDR1 and CDR2: SGHKS and YYEKEE (reference sequence). This CDR3 reads CASSYRGEGNQPQHF. CDR3 coding DNA: TGTGCCAGCAGCTACAGGGGAGAAGGCAATCAGCCCCAGCATTTT. Together with reference TRBV5-5 and TRBJ1-5, the CDR3 gives the full variable domain: DAGVTQSPTHLIKTRGQQVTLRCSPISGHKSVSWYQQVLGQGPQFIFQYYEKEERGRGNFPDRFSARQFPNYSSELNVNALLLGDSALYLCASSYRGEGNQPQHFGDGTRLSIL.